This T cell receptor beta chain was captured in a study of neoadjuvant anti-PD-1 for oral cavity cancer. Study outcomes and limitations: PBMC Gini-index clonality exceeded responders' in non-responders post-nivolumab. Only a few patients per response group were TCR-analyzed; validation needed.

Repertoires were generated with immunoSEQ multiplex PCR, while TCRdb's copy carries only in-frame clones and drops some. The table lists 60,000 to 80,000 clones, around four fifths of them singletons. Blood cells were analyzed directly, without culture or expansion. This clone was seen just once. Its antigen is unidentified. The V and J ends lost 0 bases and 8 bases respectively, with 15 bases between them. CDR3 length equals 15 residues. The germline V gene has CDR1 SGHRS and CDR2 YFSETQ. The receptor was derived from a person aged 35-79 years with oral cavity squamous cell carcinoma. The sequenced sample was PBMCs, obtained before nivolumab (anti-PD-1) treatment. This chain connects TRBV5-1 to TRBJ2-1; no clear D. CDR3: CASSLAESLGDEQFF. In DNA form, the CDR3 reads TGCGCCAGCAGCTTGGCCGAGTCCTTAGGCGATGAGCAGTTCTTC.